Listed below are T cell receptor beta chains from one sample, sequenced in a study of sequential checkpoint blockade in melanoma. The table came from immunoSEQ multiplex PCR; TCRdb's copy has only in-frame clones and leaves some out. The profile shows approximately 21,000 clones, around 72% of them singletons. Sequenced here: CD8+ T cells sorted from blood (inferred from file names), sampled from a patient given nivolumab and ipilimumab in sequence. The receptors were sampled from a human donor with melanoma. CDR3s include the opening cysteine and the closing phenylalanine or tryptophan. D genes are given only for firm matches. Part of the rows lack a size; the others show once, few, many or a class for expanded clones.

J gene,D gene,clone size,V gene,CDR3 protein,CDR3 DNA
TRBJ2-7,-,-,TRBV28,CASSPPGSYEQYF,TGTGCCAGCAGCCCTCCGGGGTCCTACGAGCAGTACTTC
TRBJ2-7,TRBD2,-,TRBV2,CASSGTSGVYEQYF,TGTGCCAGCAGCGGGACTAGCGGGGTCTACGAGCAGTACTTC
TRBJ2-7,-,-,TRBV5-1,CASSTTGTPAYEQYF,TGCGCCAGCAGCACAACCGGGACACCGGCCTACGAGCAGTACTTC
TRBJ2-7,-,-,TRBV19,CASSIVEADEQYF,TGTGCCAGTAGTATAGTGGAGGCGGACGAGCAGTACTTC
TRBJ2-7,-,few,TRBV5-6,CASSLLSPGNEQYF,TGTGCCAGCAGCTTGTTGAGCCCCGGGAACGAGCAGTACTTC
TRBJ2-7,TRBD1,-,TRBV6-1,CASRRGTGGYEQYF,TGTGCCAGCAGGAGGGGGACAGGGGGCTACGAGCAGTACTTC
TRBJ1-3,-,few,TRBV28,CASSFGSSGNTIYF,TGTGCCAGCAGTTTCGGGAGCTCTGGAAACACCATATATTTT
TRBJ1-1,-,-,TRBV29-1,CSVGGVSGHAEAFF,TGCAGCGTTGGGGGGGTTTCGGGGCACGCTGAAGCTTTCTTT
TRBJ1-6,TRBD1,few,TRBV19,CASRPDRGGYNSPLHF,TGTGCCAGTAGGCCGGACAGGGGGGGATATAATTCACCCCTCCACTTT
TRBJ2-1,TRBD2,once,TRBV7-2,CASSLEAGDSFF,TGTGCCAGCAGCTTAGAAGCGGGGGATTCGTTCTTC
TRBJ2-7,TRBD2,-,TRBV6-6,CASSYPGGSSYEQYF,TGTGCCAGCAGTTACCCGGGAGGGAGCTCCTACGAGCAGTACTTC
TRBJ1-1,-,-,TRBV7-8,CASSLEEGFTEAFF,TGTGCCAGCAGCTTAGAAGAGGGTTTCACTGAAGCTTTCTTT
TRBJ1-2,-,-,TRBV7-9,CASSLEQPGYTF,TGTGCCAGCAGCTTAGAACAGCCGGGCTACACCTTC
TRBJ2-7,TRBD2,-,TRBV27,CASSPLAGDLGEQYF,TGTGCCAGCAGTCCGTTAGCGGGAGATTTAGGCGAGCAGTACTTC
TRBJ2-7,-,-,TRBV7-8,CASSLVGPTYEQYF,TGTGCCAGCAGCTTAGTTGGGCCTACCTACGAGCAGTACTTC
TRBJ2-7,TRBD1,-,TRBV27,CASSLSTQGQAWELSYEQYF,TGTGCCAGCAGTTTATCGACCCAGGGACAGGCCTGGGAGCTCTCCTACGAGCAGTACTTC
TRBJ1-5,-,-,TRBV27,CASRPGGLSNQPQHF,TGTGCCAGCAGACCAGGAGGTTTGAGCAATCAGCCCCAGCATTTT
TRBJ2-6,-,few,TRBV19,CASSMQGYGANVLTF,TGTGCCAGTAGTATGCAGGGTTACGGGGCCAACGTCCTGACTTTC
TRBJ2-7,TRBD2,-,TRBV2,CASRATSGIDEQYF,TGTGCCAGCAGAGCTACTAGCGGGATAGACGAGCAGTACTTC
TRBJ1-2,-,-,TRBV27,CASSQRRANYGYTF,TGTGCCAGCAGTCAACGACGGGCTAACTATGGCTACACCTTC
TRBJ1-2,-,few,TRBV19,CASSWQNYGYTF,TGTGCCAGTAGTTGGCAGAACTATGGCTACACCTTC
TRBJ1-4,-,-,TRBV7-3,CASSLTRQVANEKLFF,TGTGCCAGCAGCTTAACCAGACAGGTGGCTAATGAAAAACTGTTTTTT
TRBJ1-2,TRBD1,few,TRBV13,CASSLGTANYGYTF,TGTGCCAGCAGCTTGGGGACAGCTAACTATGGCTACACCTTC
TRBJ2-7,TRBD2,-,TRBV28,CASSPGVSGSHYEQYF,TGTGCCAGCAGTCCTGGTGTTAGCGGGAGCCACTACGAGCAGTACTTC
TRBJ1-2,-,-,TRBV27,CASSFSRAAGYTF,TGTGCCAGCAGTTTCAGCAGGGCGGCTGGCTACACCTTC
TRBJ1-1,TRBD1,-,TRBV5-6,CASSLGARGHGNTEAFF,TGTGCCAGCAGCCTTGGTGCCAGGGGGCATGGGAACACTGAAGCTTTCTTT
TRBJ2-7,TRBD1,-,TRBV30,CASKGTEPYEQYF,TGTGCCTCCAAAGGGACAGAGCCCTACGAGCAGTACTTC
TRBJ1-2,-,-,TRBV7-9,CASNKLMTRDSHGYTF,TGTGCCAGCAACAAGCTTATGACTCGAGACAGCCATGGCTACACCTTC
TRBJ2-7,-,-,TRBV6-1,CASSSDYSYEQYF,TGTGCCAGCAGCTCAGATTACTCCTACGAGCAGTACTTC
TRBJ2-7,TRBD1,-,TRBV28,CASRTGQGAYEQYF,TGTGCCAGCAGGACCGGACAGGGGGCTTACGAGCAGTACTTC
TRBJ1-1,-,-,TRBV2,CASSEPGFGTEAFF,TGTGCCAGCAGTGAACCCGGGTTCGGCACTGAAGCTTTCTTT
TRBJ2-7,TRBD2,-,TRBV19,CASSPGTTSSYEQYF,TGTGCCAGTAGTCCCGGGACTACAAGCTCCTACGAGCAGTACTTC
TRBJ2-6,TRBD1,once,TRBV7-6,CASSPGGGQGAVRTGANVLTF,TGTGCCAGCAGCCCAGGGGGGGGACAGGGGGCCGTCAGGACTGGGGCCAACGTCCTGACTTTC
TRBJ1-2,-,-,TRBV27,CASSFLSGALLYGYTF,TGTGCCAGCAGTTTTTTATCTGGGGCCCTCCTTTATGGCTACACCTTC
TRBJ2-7,TRBD1,-,TRBV7-9,CASSPTLPGQGETAGQYF,TGTGCCAGCAGCCCAACCCTACCCGGACAGGGGGAAACGGCGGGGCAGTACTTC
TRBJ2-7,-,-,TRBV4-1,CASSQDTSGLAYEQYF,TGCGCCAGCAGCCAAGATACAAGCGGGTTGGCCTACGAGCAGTACTTC
TRBJ1-2,-,-,TRBV5-1,CASSPEGQRVNYGYTF,TGCGCCAGCAGCCCGGAAGGACAGCGAGTTAACTATGGCTACACCTTC
TRBJ2-6,-,-,TRBV13,CASSLFNSGANVLTF,TGTGCCAGCAGCTTATTCAACTCTGGGGCCAACGTCCTGACTTTC
TRBJ1-1,TRBD1,-,TRBV19,CASSIEKQGLFAEAFF,TGTGCCAGTAGTATAGAAAAACAGGGGTTGTTCGCTGAAGCTTTCTTT
TRBJ2-7,TRBD1,-,TRBV7-6,CASSLGQGAYEQYF,TGTGCCAGCAGCTTAGGACAGGGGGCTTACGAGCAGTACTTC
TRBJ1-1,-,-,TRBV19,CASSAQGNTEAFF,TGTGCCAGTAGCGCACAGGGGAACACTGAAGCTTTCTTT
TRBJ1-1,-,few,TRBV28,CASSLMASVNTEAFF,TGTGCCAGCAGTCTAATGGCCAGCGTGAACACTGAAGCTTTCTTT
TRBJ2-1,TRBD1,-,TRBV4-1,CASRRDRGGGEQFF,TGCGCCAGCAGACGGGACAGGGGTGGCGGTGAGCAGTTCTTC
TRBJ2-7,-,few,TRBV7-9,CASSEVAGADEQYF,TGTGCCAGCAGCGAGGTCGCAGGGGCCGACGAGCAGTACTTC
TRBJ2-7,-,-,TRBV6-6,CASSYSREQYF,TGTGCCAGCAGTTACTCGAGGGAGCAGTACTTC
TRBJ2-7,-,once,TRBV7-8,CASSPETGIYEQYF,TGTGCCAGCAGCCCCGAAACAGGGATCTACGAGCAGTACTTC
TRBJ1-5,-,-,TRBV6-1,CASREEYLGNQPQHF,TGTGCCAGCAGGGAGGAATACCTTGGCAATCAGCCCCAGCATTTT
TRBJ1-1,-,-,TRBV6-1,CASSEARTGYGEAFF,TGTGCCAGCAGTGAAGCACGGACGGGGTACGGTGAAGCTTTCTTT
TRBJ1-4,-,once,TRBV19,CASNTLTGPNEKLFF,TGTGCCAGTAATACCTTGACAGGCCCTAATGAAAAACTGTTTTTT
TRBJ1-2,TRBD1,-,TRBV5-8,CASSFRGLGGYTF,TGTGCCAGCAGCTTCAGGGGGCTGGGTGGCTACACCTTC
TRBJ2-7,TRBD2,few,TRBV5-4,CASSFGTSGTYEQYF,TGTGCCAGCAGCTTCGGGACTAGCGGGACATACGAGCAGTACTTC
TRBJ2-1,TRBD1,-,TRBV28,CASRGTGEGIYNEQFF,TGTGCCAGCAGGGGGACAGGCGAAGGGATCTACAATGAGCAGTTCTTC
TRBJ2-7,-,-,TRBV15,CATSEEGNEQYF,TGTGCCACCAGCGAGGAGGGGAACGAGCAGTACTTC
TRBJ1-2,TRBD1,-,TRBV13,CASSTRQGVYGYTF,TGTGCCAGCAGCACCAGACAGGGGGTCTATGGCTACACCTTC